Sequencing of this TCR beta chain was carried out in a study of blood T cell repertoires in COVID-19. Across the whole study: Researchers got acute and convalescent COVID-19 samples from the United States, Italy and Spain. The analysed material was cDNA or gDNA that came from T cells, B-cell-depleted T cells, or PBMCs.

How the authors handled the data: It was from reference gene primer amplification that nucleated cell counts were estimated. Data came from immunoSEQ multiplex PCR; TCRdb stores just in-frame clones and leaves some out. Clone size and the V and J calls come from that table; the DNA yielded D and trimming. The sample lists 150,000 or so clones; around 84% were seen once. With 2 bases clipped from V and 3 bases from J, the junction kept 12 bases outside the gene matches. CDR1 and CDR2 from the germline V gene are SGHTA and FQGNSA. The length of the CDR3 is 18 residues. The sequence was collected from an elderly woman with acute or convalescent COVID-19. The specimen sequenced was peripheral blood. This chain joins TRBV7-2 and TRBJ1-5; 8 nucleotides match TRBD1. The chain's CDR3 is CASSLYVRGQANNQPQHF. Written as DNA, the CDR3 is TGTGCCAGCAGCTTATACGTGCGGGGACAGGCAAACAATCAGCCCCAGCATTTT.